The 8 T cell receptor beta chains below all came from one sample that was sequenced in a study of blood T cell repertoires in COVID-19. TCRdb's copy holds only in-frame clones and misses some; the assay was immunoSEQ multiplex PCR. The table has more than 85,000 clones, approximately 87% seen once; the top ten hold about 7%. The source material was peripheral blood. These receptors were collected from a woman in her forties or fifties with acute or convalescent COVID-19.

The chain employs TRBV5-1 and TRBJ2-3; the D gene is possibly TRBD2 (6 bases). This CDR3 is built from 19 residues. V was trimmed by 4 bases and J by 0 bases, leaving 24 bases between them. Germline CDR1 is SGHRS and CDR2 is YFSETQ. CDR3: CASSPPTGLTFSSTDTQYF. The CDR3 DNA is TGCGCCAGCAGCCCACCCACAGGACTAACCTTCAGTAGCACAGATACGCAGTATTTT.

This chain joins TRBV7-8 and TRBJ2-5; D might be TRBD2 (5 bases). Trimming cost V 4 bases and J 1 base, with 13 bases left between them. The germline V gene has CDR1 SGHVS and CDR2 FQNEAQ. The CDR3 sequence is 15 residues long. CDR3 region: CASSYLSGVQETQYF. The CDR3 DNA follows: TGTGCCAGCAGCTACCTGAGCGGTGTCCAAGAGACCCAGTACTTC.

This rearrangement joins TRBV27 to TRBJ1-6; TRBD1 matches 7 bases. Germline-derived CDR1 and CDR2 are MNHEY and SMNVEV (reference sequence). CDR3 size: 15 residues. With V trimmed by 1 base and J by 12 bases, 9 bases remained unmatched. The CDR3 protein is CASSLYGTASLPLHF. In DNA form, the CDR3 reads TGTGCCAGCAGTTTATACGGGACAGCCAGTCTACCCCTCCACTTT.

The V and J genes are TRBV18 and TRBJ2-3; TRBD2 is a possible D gene (6 bases). V lost 0 bases and J lost 8, with 18 bases in between. The CDR3 length is 16 residues. In germline, CDR1 is KGHSH, CDR2 LQKENI. CDR3 nucleotide sequence: TGTGCCAGCTCACCACCGAGCGGCGGGGTCGCATCTACGCAGTATTTT. This codes for CASSPPSGGVASTQYF.

The sample holds a few counts of this clone. The chain couples TRBV7-7 to TRBJ1-4; D ambiguous. Germline V gene sequence: CDR1 SSHAT, CDR2 FNYEAQ (reference sequence). Between the trimmed V and J ends, which lost 1 base and 5 bases, there was a span of 11 bases. The CDR3 loop spans 15 amino acids. The CDR3, as DNA: TGTGCCAGCAGCTTAGGGCGGGAGAGGAATGAAAAACTGTTTTTT. It is translated as CASSLGRERNEKLFF.

This clone was seen a single time. This chain links TRBV28 with TRBJ1-5, with TRBD1 as a possible D gene (6 bases). This CDR3 region has 12 residues. Trimming cost V 2 bases and J 8 bases, with 7 bases left between them. CDR1 MDHEN and CDR2 SYDVKM come from the germline V gene. The CDR3 DNA sequence: TGTGCCAGCAGTTTACGACAGGAGCCCCAGCATTTT. It codes for CASSLRQEPQHF. Full variable domain (missing parts from reference TRBV28 and TRBJ1-5): DVKVTQSSRYLVKRTGEKVFLECVQDMDHENMFWYRQDPGLGLRLIYFSYDVKMKEKGDIPEGYSVSREKKERFSLILESASTNQTSMYLCASSLRQEPQHFGDGTRLSIL.

V is TRBV7-3 and J is TRBJ1-1, with TRBD1 matching over 7 bases. The CDR3 spans 15 residues. The germline CDR1 and CDR2 sequences are SGHTA and FQGTGA. The V and J ends lost 0 bases and 7 bases, in that order; junction bases with no gene match: 8. Written as DNA, the CDR3 is TGTGCCAGCAGCTTAACGGGTGGGACAGAGGTTGAAGCTTTCTTT. This codes for CASSLTGGTEVEAFF.

The chain combines TRBV11-3 with TRBJ2-1; 8 bases are shared with TRBD1. This CDR3 spans 15 amino acids. The J segment lost 6 bases and the V segment lost 5 bases, leaving 9 bases of the junction unmatched. Germline-derived CDR1 and CDR2 are SGHNT and YENEEA. In nucleotides, the CDR3 is TGTGCCAGCAGCCTTAGGACAGGGAAGGGCAATGAGCAGTTCTTC. This translates into CASSLRTGKGNEQFF.